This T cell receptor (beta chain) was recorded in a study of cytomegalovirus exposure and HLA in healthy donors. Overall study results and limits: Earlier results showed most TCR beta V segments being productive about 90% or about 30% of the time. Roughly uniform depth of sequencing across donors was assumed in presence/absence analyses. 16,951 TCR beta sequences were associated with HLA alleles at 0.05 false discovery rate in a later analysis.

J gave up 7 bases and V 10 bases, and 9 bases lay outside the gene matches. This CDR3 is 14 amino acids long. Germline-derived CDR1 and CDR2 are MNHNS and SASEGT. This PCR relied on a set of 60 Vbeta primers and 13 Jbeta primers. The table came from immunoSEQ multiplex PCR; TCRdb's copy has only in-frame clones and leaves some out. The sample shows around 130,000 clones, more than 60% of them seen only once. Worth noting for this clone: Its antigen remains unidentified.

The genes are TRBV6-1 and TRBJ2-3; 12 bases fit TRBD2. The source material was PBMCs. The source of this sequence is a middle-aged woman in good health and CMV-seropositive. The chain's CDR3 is CATRTSGAVNTQYF. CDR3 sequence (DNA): TGTGCCACCCGGACTAGCGGGGCCGTAAATACGCAGTATTTT.